The 27 T cell receptor beta chains listed next were all sequenced from one sample in a study of cytomegalovirus exposure and HLA in healthy donors. 13 Jbeta primers and 60 Vbeta primers were used for the PCR. The data were produced by immunoSEQ multiplex PCR, yet TCRdb's version contains in-frame clones alone and is incomplete. The sample includes fewer than 150,000 clones, over 65% of them seen just once. The sequenced sample consisted of PBMCs. These receptors were collected from a woman between 18 and 29 years old in good health and CMV-seronegative.

This chain uses TRBV6-4 with TRBJ1-1, with D perhaps TRBD1 (6 bases). Germline V lookup: CDR1 MRHNA, CDR2 SNTAGT. The CDR3 consists of 15 residues. V lost 2 bases and J lost 1, with 11 bases in between. This CDR3 is CASSDNGGSNTEAFF. The CDR3 DNA sequence: TGTGCCAGCAGTGACAATGGGGGCTCGAACACTGAAGCTTTCTTT.

The chain carries TRBV7-8 and TRBJ1-1, with a weak D call TRBD1 (5 bases). The germline V gene has CDR1 SGHVS and CDR2 FQNEAQ. The CDR3 runs 14 residues. V was pared by 6 bases and J by 3 bases, with 14 bases between. The CDR3 protein is CASRKGEWDTEAFF. CDR3 coding DNA: TGTGCCAGCAGGAAAGGGGAATGGGACACTGAAGCTTTCTTT.

The V and J genes are TRBV6-1 and TRBJ1-4; D is unclear. Trimming stripped 8 bases from V and 5 bases from J, with 12 bases between. In germline, CDR1 is MNHNS, CDR2 SASEGT. The CDR3 has 13 residues. The CDR3 DNA reads TGTGCCAGCGGTAGATTTTGGAATGAAAAACTGTTTTTT. Its translation: CASGRFWNEKLFF.

The V gene is TRBV19, the J gene TRBJ2-4, with D hard to call. CDR1 is LNHDA and CDR2 is SQIVND in the germline V gene (reference sequence). V lost 11 bases to trimming and J lost 0 bases, with 17 bases between them. CDR3 length: 15 residues. The CDR3 protein is CAGKQCPLAKNIQYF. CDR3 coding DNA: TGTGCCGGTAAACAGTGCCCATTAGCCAAAAACATTCAGTACTTC.

The chain uses TRBV5-1 and TRBJ2-1; 9 bases agree with TRBD1. V trimming: 0 bases; J trimming: 8 bases; junction bases outside the gene matches: 3. The CDR3 has 14 amino acids. Germline V gene sequence: CDR1 SGHRS, CDR2 YFSETQ. The CDR3 sequence: CASSLGDRAYEQFF. In nucleotides, the CDR3 is TGCGCCAGCAGCTTGGGGGACAGGGCCTATGAGCAGTTCTTC.

The sample holds a few counts of this clone. V usage is TRBV27 and J usage is TRBJ2-7; 10 positions agree with TRBD1. The germline CDR1 and CDR2 sequences are MNHEY and SMNVEV (reference sequence). The CDR3 contains 15 residues. With V trimmed by 6 bases and J by 6 bases, 11 bases remained unmatched. CDR3 loop: CASSRDGTGAAEQYF. As DNA, the CDR3 is TGTGCCAGCAGCAGAGACGGGACAGGGGCTGCCGAGCAGTACTTC.

V and J are TRBV7-9 and TRBJ2-7; tentatively, D is TRBD1 (6 bases). The germline gives CDR1 SEHNR, CDR2 FQNEAQ (reference sequence). This CDR3 region has 14 residues. Trimming cost V 3 bases and J 3 bases, with 12 bases left between them. The CDR3 DNA follows: TGTGCCAGCAGCTTGACAGGCTCGAGCTACGAGCAGTACGTC. Its translation: CASSLTGSSYEQYV.

CDR3 amino acids: CASSGGLSYNEQFF. The CDR3 DNA reads TGTGCCAGTAGTGGGGGACTCTCCTACAATGAGCAGTTCTTC. The chain carries TRBV19 and TRBJ2-1, with D perhaps matching TRBD2 (6 bases). Per germline, CDR1 LNHDA and CDR2 SQIVND (reference sequence). The CDR3 loop spans 14 amino acids. Trimming cost V 5 bases and J 0 bases, with 8 bases left between them.

The rearrangement links TRBV6-5 to TRBJ1-1; possible D gene TRBD1, 5 bases. This CDR3 is built from 9 residues. With 8 bases removed from V and 7 bases from J, the gap between germline ends came to 5 bases. The germline V gene has CDR1 MNHEY and CDR2 SVGAGI. CDR3 region: CASGHEAFF. The CDR3 DNA follows: TGTGCCAGCGGACATGAAGCTTTCTTT.

The genes are TRBV7-8 and TRBJ1-1; D unclear. The CDR3 has 13 amino acids. Looked up from germline, CDR1 is SGHVS and CDR2 is FQNEAQ. The germline V and J ends were trimmed by 0 bases and 7 bases, with 9 bases remaining between them. The CDR3 DNA sequence: TGTGCCAGCAGCTTAGCGGGGAGCCTTGAAGCTTTCTTT. It specifies CASSLAGSLEAFF.

The chain employs TRBV6-1 and TRBJ2-7, with 11 bases matching TRBD2. From germline, CDR1 is MNHNS and CDR2 SASEGT. Trimming at V came to 4 bases and at J to 3 bases, leaving 8 bases not matched to a gene. The CDR3 sequence is 16 residues long. The CDR3 loop is CASSVETSGTIYEQYF. The CDR3 DNA follows: TGTGCCAGCAGTGTGGAGACTAGCGGGACTATCTACGAGCAGTACTTC.

This clone was detected once. The rearrangement links TRBV16 to TRBJ2-3; D is ambiguous. The CDR3 has 12 amino acids. Trimming removed 4 bases at V and 4 bases at J, with 6 bases between. CDR1 KGHSY and CDR2 FQNENV come from the germline V gene. The CDR3 DNA follows: TGTGCCAGCAGCCCTCTAGCAGATACGCAGTATTTT. Translated: CASSPLADTQYF.

This clone was seen once. This chain joins TRBV27 and TRBJ2-3; D may be TRBD1 (5 bases). The V gene's germline CDR1 is MNHEY and CDR2 SMNVEV (reference sequence). The CDR3 is 15 amino acids. Trimming left V 3 bases short and J 4 bases short, with 14 bases between. The CDR3: CASSLLRASPDTQYF. CDR3 bases: TGTGCCAGCAGTTTGCTCAGGGCTTCACCAGATACGCAGTATTTT.

The chain combines TRBV27 with TRBJ2-1; 8 positions match TRBD2. The J segment lost 7 bases and the V segment lost 7 bases, leaving 12 bases of the junction unmatched. Germline loops: CDR1 MNHEY, CDR2 SMNVEV (reference sequence). CDR3 length: 15 residues. DNA for the CDR3: TGTGCCAGCATGATGATTAGCGGGGCCCGGAATGAGCAGTTCTTC. It is translated as CASMMISGARNEQFF.

V gene TRBV6-1 combines with J gene TRBJ1-1; the D gene is possibly TRBD1 (6 bases). The germline V gene has CDR1 MNHNS and CDR2 SASEGT. This CDR3 is built from 15 residues. Trimming left V 8 bases short and J 2 bases short, with 18 bases between. CDR3 DNA: TGTGCCAGCGGGACACGACCTACCATAAACACTGAAGCTTTCTTT. Translating gives CASGTRPTINTEAFF.

This chain connects TRBV7-9 to TRBJ1-1; 7 nucleotides line up with TRBD1. Germline-derived CDR1 and CDR2 are SEHNR and FQNEAQ (reference sequence). This CDR3 is built from 15 residues. With V trimmed by 5 bases and J by 2 bases, 8 bases remained unmatched. CDR3 DNA sequence: TGTGCCAGCAGCCAACCTAGGGGGCTTAACACTGAAGCTTTCTTT. The encoded protein is CASSQPRGLNTEAFF.

V and J are TRBV30 and TRBJ1-1; D may be TRBD1 (6 bases). V lost 2 bases, J lost 5 bases, and 6 bases lay in between. This CDR3 has 11 residues. Germline lookup yields CDR1 GTSNPN and CDR2 SVGIG (reference sequence). The CDR3 region has the DNA TGTGCCTGGAGTCAGGGGACTGAAGCTTTCTTT. Protein: CAWSQGTEAFF.

This rearrangement joins TRBV27 to TRBJ2-4; 8 positions agree with TRBD2. The CDR3 totals 16 residues. V was pared by 4 bases and J by 4 bases, with 9 bases of the junction left unmatched. From germline, CDR1 is MNHEY and CDR2 SMNVEV (reference sequence). The CDR3 nucleotides read TGTGCCAGCAGTTCGGTCCAATCTAGCGGGAAAAACATTCAGTACTTC. Translating it yields CASSSVQSSGKNIQYF.

The rearrangement joins TRBV19 to TRBJ1-2, with 7 bases fitting TRBD1. Germline CDR1 reads LNHDA; CDR2 reads SQIVND (reference sequence). V lost 5 bases and J lost 7; bases outside the gene matches: 7. The CDR3 totals 13 residues. This CDR3 is CASSEQGTGGYTF. Written as DNA, the CDR3 is TGTGCCAGTAGTGAACAGGGGACGGGTGGCTACACCTTC. The full variable domain, rest sourced from reference TRBV19 and TRBJ1-2, is DGGITQSPKYLFRKEGQNVTLSCEQNLNHDAMYWYRQDPGQGLRLIYYSQIVNDFQKGDIAEGYSVSREKKESFPLTVTSAQKNPTAFYLCASSEQGTGGYTFGSGTRLTVV.

In its sample, this clone was seen a few times. This rearrangement joins TRBV4-1 to TRBJ2-5; 7 nucleotides match TRBD2. The J segment lost 4 bases and the V segment lost 3 bases, leaving 11 bases of the junction unmatched. Germline V gives CDR1 MGHRA, CDR2 YSYEKL. The CDR3 loop spans 16 amino acids. CDR3 DNA: TGCGCCAGCAGCCAGAGCCCCGGGACGGGGGGAGAGACCCAGTACTTC. This sequence encodes CASSQSPGTGGETQYF.

DNA of the CDR3: TGTGCCAGCAGCTTGGCTAGGAATTCAGATACGCAGTATTTT. Its protein product is CASSLARNSDTQYF. The J gene is TRBJ2-3, the V gene TRBV11-3; D gene ambiguous. This CDR3 region has 14 residues. Germline CDR1 SGHNT, CDR2 YENEEA. The germline V and J ends were trimmed by 3 bases and 4 bases, with 11 bases remaining between them.

This chain links TRBV11-3 with TRBJ2-7, with 7 bases fitting TRBD1. The V segment lost 5 bases and the J segment 3 bases; nucleotides outside the gene matches: 4. Germline assignment: CDR1 SGHNT and CDR2 YENEEA. There are 13 residues in the CDR3. The CDR3 DNA is TGTGCCAGCAGCGCGAGGACAGGCTACGAGCAGTACGTC. Its translation is CASSARTGYEQYV.

This sequence joins TRBV19 and TRBJ2-3; 14 nucleotides align to TRBD2. Germline-derived CDR1 and CDR2 are LNHDA and SQIVND (reference sequence). CDR3 size: 18 residues. Germline trimming cut 5 bases from V and 1 base from J; bases unmatched to any gene: 8. DNA for the CDR3: TGTGCCAGTAGTCGGGGACTAGCGGGGGCGCTGGGCACAGATACGCAGTATTTT. Its protein is CASSRGLAGALGTDTQYF.

The chain recombines TRBV27 with TRBJ2-5; D perhaps matches TRBD2 (5 bases). Germline CDR1 is MNHEY and CDR2 is SMNVEV (reference sequence). V was clipped by 6 bases and J by 7 bases, with 15 bases between them. This CDR3 has 13 residues. This CDR3 reads CASREVSWGTQYF. The CDR3 bases are TGTGCCAGCAGGGAGGTGTCTTGGGGGACCCAGTACTTC.

V and J are TRBV27 and TRBJ1-2; 7 positions match TRBD1. The V gene end was trimmed by 6 bases and the J gene end by 6 bases; junction bases not matched to a gene: 7. CDR3 size: 13 residues. Germline assignment: CDR1 MNHEY and CDR2 SMNVEV (reference sequence). The CDR3 nucleotides are TGTGCCAGCAGCCTGACAGGGTTTGATGGCTACACCTTC. Its translation is CASSLTGFDGYTF.

Only a few counts were recorded for this clone. J is TRBJ1-1 and V is TRBV6-1; 7 bases fit TRBD1. Trimming at V came to 2 bases and at J to 0 bases, leaving 6 bases not matched to a gene. The CDR3 has 16 residues. Germline CDR1 MNHNS, CDR2 SASEGT. DNA for the CDR3: TGTGCCAGCAGTGAACCCCAACAGGGGTTGAACACTGAAGCTTTCTTT. Its protein is CASSEPQQGLNTEAFF.

V gene TRBV9 combines with J gene TRBJ1-1; maybe TRBD1 (6 bases). The CDR3 consists of 16 residues. Deletions cut 0 bases from V and 0 bases from J, with 12 bases between. Germline V gene lookup returns CDR1 SGDLS and CDR2 YYNGEE. The CDR3 DNA sequence: TGTGCCAGCAGCGTAGAGGACAGTGTTATGAACACTGAAGCTTTCTTT. Translation gives CASSVEDSVMNTEAFF.